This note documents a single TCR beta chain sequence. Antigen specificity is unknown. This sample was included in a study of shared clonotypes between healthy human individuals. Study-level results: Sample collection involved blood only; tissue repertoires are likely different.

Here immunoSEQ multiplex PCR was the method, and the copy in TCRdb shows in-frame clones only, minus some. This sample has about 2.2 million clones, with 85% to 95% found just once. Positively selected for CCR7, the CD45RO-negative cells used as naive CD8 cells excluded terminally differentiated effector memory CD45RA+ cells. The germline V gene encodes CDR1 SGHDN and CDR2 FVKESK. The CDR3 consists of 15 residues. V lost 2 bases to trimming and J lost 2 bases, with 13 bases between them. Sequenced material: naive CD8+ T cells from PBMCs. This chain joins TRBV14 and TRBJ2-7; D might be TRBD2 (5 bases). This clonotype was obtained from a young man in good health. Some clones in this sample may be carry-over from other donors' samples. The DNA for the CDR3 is TGTGCCAGCAGCCAAAGAACAGTAGCGACCTACGAGCAGTACTTC. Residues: CASSQRTVATYEQYF.